One sample yielded the 9 T cell receptor beta chains listed below, sequenced in a study of shared clonotypes between healthy human individuals (dated by TCRdb to 2019 to 2021). Libraries were built with the immunoSEQ multiplex PCR assay. Drawn from immuneACCESS, this table holds only the in-frame rearrangements with V and J called that TCRdb kept. Clones are partly lost; checked studies trace under half to an unresolved V gene and leave the rest unexplained. In this sample the table shows 2,500,000 or so clones, 80% to 95% of which occur a single time. The leading ten clones occupy 0.36% of the sample. Sequencing was carried out using naive CD4+ T cells from PBMCs. The sample's cell subset or site label, in plain terms: CD45RA+ positively selected. These receptors were taken from a man in his late teens or twenties in good health. Some clones in this sample may be carry-over from other donors' samples.

This clone occurred once. The genes are TRBV5-1 and TRBJ2-1, with TRBD2 matching 7 bases. J gave up 12 bases and V 0 bases, and 6 bases lay outside the gene matches. Germline-derived CDR1 and CDR2 are SGHRS and YFSETQ. This CDR3 has 13 amino acids. The CDR3: CASSLGGRGPQFF. DNA of the CDR3: TGCGCCAGCAGCTTGGGTGGGAGGGGACCGCAGTTCTTC.

The rearrangement joins TRBV28 to TRBJ1-2, with a possible D match to TRBD1 (5 bases). CDR1 is MDHEN and CDR2 is SYDVKM in the germline V gene. The CDR3 sequence is 13 residues long. The V end was cut by 8 bases, the J end by 8 bases, with 18 bases between. CDR3 nucleotides: TGTGCCAGCGGGGCGTCGGGTCAGGAGGGCTACACCTTC. Translated, it gives CASGASGQEGYTF.

The chain employs TRBV7-9 and TRBJ2-1; 9 bases line up with TRBD1. The CDR3 spans 16 residues. V gave up 0 bases and J gave up 4 bases; unmatched junction bases: 4. In germline, CDR1 is SEHNR, CDR2 FQNEAQ (reference sequence). CDR3 sequence (DNA): TGTGCCAGCAGCTTAGCCCCCGGGACAGGGTACAATGAGCAGTTCTTC. This codes for CASSLAPGTGYNEQFF.

The chain carries TRBV7-9 and TRBJ1-2; D unclear. The V and J ends lost 3 bases and 6 bases respectively, with 8 bases between them. The CDR3 extends over 12 amino acids. The germline gives CDR1 SEHNR, CDR2 FQNEAQ (reference sequence). The CDR3 sequence: CASSFVTDGYTF. The CDR3 nucleotides read TGTGCCAGCAGCTTCGTAACAGATGGCTACACCTTC.

The chain carries TRBV9 and TRBJ2-3; D uncertain. Germline CDR1 reads SGDLS; CDR2 reads YYNGEE. Trimming shortened V by 5 bases and J by 0 bases, and 7 bases separated the two germline ends. This CDR3 contains 13 residues. The CDR3 loop reads CASRDSSTDTQYF. Written as DNA, the CDR3 is TGTGCCAGCAGAGATTCTAGCACAGATACGCAGTATTTT.

V usage is TRBV10-2 and J usage is TRBJ2-5, with a tentative D call TRBD2 (6 bases). V was trimmed by 6 bases and J by 2 bases, leaving 13 bases between them. CDR1 and CDR2 from the germline V gene are WSHSY and SAAADI. CDR3 length equals 14 residues. This CDR3 is CASRTGTGQETQYF. CDR3 nucleotide sequence: TGCGCCAGCAGGACCGGGACTGGACAAGAGACCCAGTACTTC.

The V and J genes are TRBV9 and TRBJ1-1; the D gene is possibly TRBD1 (6 bases). Trimming pared 3 bases from V and 1 base from J, leaving 10 bases between. The CDR3 consists of 14 residues. Germline V CDR1 and CDR2: SGDLS, YYNGEE. The CDR3 DNA sequence: TGTGCCAGCAGCGGTGACAGGTCGAACACTGAAGCTTTCTTT. Its protein product is CASSGDRSNTEAFF.

The V call is TRBV19, the J call TRBJ2-7; 10 nucleotides align to TRBD1. Germline CDR1 is LNHDA and CDR2 is SQIVND (reference sequence). CDR3 length: 15 amino acids. Trimming at V came to 2 bases and at J to 7 bases, leaving 8 bases not matched to a gene. CDR3 sequence: CASSIYGQGVREQYF. The CDR3 bases are TGTGCCAGTAGTATATACGGACAGGGGGTACGGGAGCAGTACTTC. The full variable domain, in which reference TRBV19 and TRBJ2-7 provide the parts outside the CDR3, is DGGITQSPKYLFRKEGQNVTLSCEQNLNHDAMYWYRQDPGQGLRLIYYSQIVNDFQKGDIAEGYSVSREKKESFPLTVTSAQKNPTAFYLCASSIYGQGVREQYFGPGTRLTVT.

DNA of the CDR3: TGTGCCAGCAGCTTAGATGATCTAGCGGGAGGGTTGGATACGCAGTATTTT. Its translation: CASSLDDLAGGLDTQYF. This chain uses TRBV11-2 with TRBJ2-3; TRBD2 agrees at 12 bases. Germline V gives CDR1 SGHAT, CDR2 FQNNGV. This CDR3 spans 17 amino acids. Trimming removed 0 bases from V and 6 bases from J; junction bases left unmatched: 7.